This TCR beta chain was identified during a study of control samples from healthy donors and cancer patients (dated by TCRdb to 2018 to 2021). As regards this clone: The clone's antigen remains unknown. No qualities accompany the bases; no much larger clone lies one base away.

CDR1 and CDR2 (WSHSY, SAAADI) derive from the germline V gene. Relative to germline, V is missing 6 bases and J is missing 0 bases, with 10 bases of the junction outside any gene match. The CDR3 sequence holds 18 residues, the cysteine and phenylalanine included. Left in the record is the CDR3 DNA by itself, 54 bases read in frame from the first base. The method behind the library was the immunoSEQ multiplex PCR assay. The clones in this table, taken by TCRdb from immuneACCESS, are in-frame only. Not every clone is retained; where verified, under half of the shortfall comes from an unresolved V gene, and the cause of the rest is unknown. This sample has 150,000 to 190,000 clones in its table, and about 93% of those were observed once. The ten top clones hold 2.4% of the sample.

Here the chain combines TRBV10-2 and TRBJ2-4; 11 bases in between match TRBD2. This receptor was obtained from a man aged 50-60 years in good health. The sequenced material came from blood. The CDR3 region has the sequence CASSPGLAGHKAKNIQYF. The sequenced DNA is TGCGCCAGCAGCCCTGGACTAGCGGGCCACAAAGCCAAAAACATTCAGTACTTC.